This T cell receptor (beta chain) emerged from a study of T cells after yellow fever vaccination. Overall study results and limits: Researchers cautioned that FACS-sorted repertoires could harbor abundant clonotypes contaminating from the bulk population.

The authors made TCR cDNA by 5'RACE template switching, adding a universal primer site and UMIs. TCRdb re-called the 5' RACE reads through MiXCR, storing one row per CDR3 protein. The data hold about 360,000 distinct CDR3 sequences, with about 6% observed a single time. This clonotype has a handful of counts. No antigen is known for it. The CDR3 consists of 22 residues. V was clipped by 3 bases and J by 2 bases, with 32 bases between them. Germline V lookup: CDR1 LGHDT, CDR2 YNNKEL (reference sequence). The material was PBMCs, obtained 5 days after the yellow fever booster vaccination. The J gene is TRBJ1-5, the V gene TRBV3-1; possible D gene TRBD1, 6 bases. This sequence originates from a young man who received the YFV17D yellow fever vaccine. The CDR3 DNA is TGTGCCAGCAGCCATCGCCGAATCCGGCAAAAACGACAGGCTGTAGGCAATCAGCCCCAGCATTTT. Translating gives CASSHRRIRQKRQAVGNQPQHF.